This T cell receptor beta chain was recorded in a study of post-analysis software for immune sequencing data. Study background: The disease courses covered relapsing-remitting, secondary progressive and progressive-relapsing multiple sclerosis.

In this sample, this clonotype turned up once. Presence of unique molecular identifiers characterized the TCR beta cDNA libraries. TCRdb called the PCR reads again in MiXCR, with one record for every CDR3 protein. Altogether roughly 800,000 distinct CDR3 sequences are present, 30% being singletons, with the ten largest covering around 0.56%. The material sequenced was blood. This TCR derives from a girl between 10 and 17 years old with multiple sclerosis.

The CDR3 bases are TGCAGTGCCCCGTGGGCGGGAGAGGCGAGGAAGCAGTACTTC. Amino acids: CSAPWAGEARKQYF. The chain links TRBV20-1 to TRBJ2-5; TRBD2 matches at 7 bases. CDR1 is DFQATT and CDR2 is SNEGSKA in the germline V gene (reference sequence). The ends lost 6 bases at V and 11 bases at J; junction bases unmatched: 18. The CDR3 runs 14 residues.